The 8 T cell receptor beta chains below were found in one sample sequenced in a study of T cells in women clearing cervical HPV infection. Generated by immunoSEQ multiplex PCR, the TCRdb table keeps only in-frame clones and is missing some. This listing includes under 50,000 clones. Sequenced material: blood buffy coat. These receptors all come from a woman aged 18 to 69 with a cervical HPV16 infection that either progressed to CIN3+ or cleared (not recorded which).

The CDR3 here is CASSHLRDREGNTGELFF. Incomplete CDR3 DNA: TGCGCCAGCAGTCACCTTCGGGACAGGGAAGGGAACACCGGGGAG. V gene TRBV23-1 combines with J gene TRBJ2-2; 9 nucleotides line up with TRBD1. The read comes to an end 3 residues before the CDR3 does, leaving the germline J gene to fill in the end. TRBV23-1 is assigned to the ORF class and has an uncertain function. V lost 3 bases, J lost 1 base, and 9 bases stayed unmatched. The CDR3 contains 18 residues.

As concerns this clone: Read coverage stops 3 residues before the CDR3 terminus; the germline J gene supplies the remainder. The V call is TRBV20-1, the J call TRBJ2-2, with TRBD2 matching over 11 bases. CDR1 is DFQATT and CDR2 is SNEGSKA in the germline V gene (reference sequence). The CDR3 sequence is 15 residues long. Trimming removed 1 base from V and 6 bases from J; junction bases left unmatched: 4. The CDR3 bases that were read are TGCAGTGCTAGAGCGACTAGCGGGAAGGCCGGGGAG. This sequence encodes CSARATSGKAGE. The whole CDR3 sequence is CSARATSGKAGELFF.

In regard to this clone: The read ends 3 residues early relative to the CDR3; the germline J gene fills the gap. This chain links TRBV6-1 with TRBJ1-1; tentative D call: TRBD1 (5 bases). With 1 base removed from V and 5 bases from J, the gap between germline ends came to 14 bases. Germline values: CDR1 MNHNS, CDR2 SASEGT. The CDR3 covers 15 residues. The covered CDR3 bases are TGTGCCAGCAGTGAAGTCCGGACATATGGGACTGAA. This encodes CASSEVRTYGTE. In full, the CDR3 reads CASSEVRTYGTEAFF.

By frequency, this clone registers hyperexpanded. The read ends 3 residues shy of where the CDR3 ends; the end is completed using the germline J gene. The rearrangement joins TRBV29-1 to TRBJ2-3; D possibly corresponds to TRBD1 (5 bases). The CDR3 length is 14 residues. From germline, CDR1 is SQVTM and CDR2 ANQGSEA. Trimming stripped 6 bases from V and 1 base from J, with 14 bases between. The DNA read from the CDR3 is TGCAGCGTCCCCTTTACAGGCGGCACAGATACG. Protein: CSVPFTGGTDT. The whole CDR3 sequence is CSVPFTGGTDTQYF.

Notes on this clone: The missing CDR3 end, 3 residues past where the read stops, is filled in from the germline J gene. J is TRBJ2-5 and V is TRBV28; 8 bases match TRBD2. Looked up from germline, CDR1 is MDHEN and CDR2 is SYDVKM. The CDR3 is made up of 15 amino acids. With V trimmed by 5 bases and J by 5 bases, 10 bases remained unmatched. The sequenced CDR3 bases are TGTGCCAGCAGTGAACCGGGACTAGGCAAGGAGACC. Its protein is CASSEPGLGKET. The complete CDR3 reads CASSEPGLGKETQYF. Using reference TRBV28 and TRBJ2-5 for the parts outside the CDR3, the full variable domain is DVKVTQSSRYLVKRTGEKVFLECVQDMDHENMFWYRQDPGLGLRLIYFSYDVKMKEKGDIPEGYSVSREKKERFSLILESASTNQTSMYLCASSEPGLGKETQYFGPGTRLLVL.

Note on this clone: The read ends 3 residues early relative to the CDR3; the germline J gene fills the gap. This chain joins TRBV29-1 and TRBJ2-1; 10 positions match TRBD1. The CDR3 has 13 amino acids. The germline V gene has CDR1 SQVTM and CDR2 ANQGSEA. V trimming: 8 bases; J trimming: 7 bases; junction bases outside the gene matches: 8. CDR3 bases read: TGCAGCCTCCGGGGACAGGGGATGAATGAG. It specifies CSLRGQGMNE. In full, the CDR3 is CSLRGQGMNEQFF.

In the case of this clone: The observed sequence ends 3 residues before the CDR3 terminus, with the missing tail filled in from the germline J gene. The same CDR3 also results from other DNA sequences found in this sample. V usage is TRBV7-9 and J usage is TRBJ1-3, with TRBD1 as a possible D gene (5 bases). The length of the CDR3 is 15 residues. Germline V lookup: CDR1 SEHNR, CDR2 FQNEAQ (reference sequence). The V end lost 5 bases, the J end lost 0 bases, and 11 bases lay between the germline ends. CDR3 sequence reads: CASSLRDSSGNTIYF. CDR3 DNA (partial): TGTGCCAGCAGCCTGAGAGACAGCTCTGGAAACACC.

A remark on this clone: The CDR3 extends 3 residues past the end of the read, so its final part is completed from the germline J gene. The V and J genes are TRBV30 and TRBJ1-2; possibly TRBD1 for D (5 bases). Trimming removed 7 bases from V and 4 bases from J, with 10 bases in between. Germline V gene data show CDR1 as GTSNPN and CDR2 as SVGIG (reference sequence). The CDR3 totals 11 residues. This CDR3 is CALLQVYGYTF. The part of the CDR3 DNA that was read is TGTGCCTTACTACAGGTCTATGGC. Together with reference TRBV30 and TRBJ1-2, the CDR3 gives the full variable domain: SQTIHQWPATLVQPVGSPLSLECTVEGTSNPNLYWYRQAAGRGLQLLFYSVGIGQISSEVPQNLSASRPQDRQFILSSKKLLLSDSGFYLCALLQVYGYTFGSGTRLTVV.